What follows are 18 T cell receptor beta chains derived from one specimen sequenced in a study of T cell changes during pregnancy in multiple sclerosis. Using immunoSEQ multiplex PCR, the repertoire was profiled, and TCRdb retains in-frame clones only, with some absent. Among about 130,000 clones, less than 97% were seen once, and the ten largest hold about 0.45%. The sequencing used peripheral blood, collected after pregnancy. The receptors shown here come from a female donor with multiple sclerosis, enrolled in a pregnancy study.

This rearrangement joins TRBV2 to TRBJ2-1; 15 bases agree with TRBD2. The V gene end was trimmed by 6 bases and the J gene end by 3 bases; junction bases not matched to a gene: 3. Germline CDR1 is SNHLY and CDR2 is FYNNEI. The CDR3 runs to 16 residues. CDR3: CASRRGLAGGYNEQFF. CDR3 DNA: TGTGCCAGCAGAAGGGGACTAGCGGGGGGCTACAATGAGCAGTTCTTC.

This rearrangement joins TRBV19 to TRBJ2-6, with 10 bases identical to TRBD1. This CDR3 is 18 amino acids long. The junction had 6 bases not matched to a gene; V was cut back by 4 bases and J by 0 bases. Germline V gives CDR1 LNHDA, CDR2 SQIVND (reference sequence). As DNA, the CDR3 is TGTGCCAGTAGTACCTGGGGACAGGGGCTCTCTGGGGCCAACGTCCTGACTTTC. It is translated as CASSTWGQGLSGANVLTF.

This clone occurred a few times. As DNA, the CDR3 is TGTGCCAGCAGCCTAGTAGCGGCCGGGGAGCTGTTTTTT. Translation gives CASSLVAAGELFF. The rearrangement joins TRBV11-3 to TRBJ2-2; D might be TRBD2 (6 bases). The germline gives CDR1 SGHNT, CDR2 YENEEA. The germline V and J ends were trimmed by 5 bases and 6 bases, with 10 bases remaining between them. This CDR3 comprises 13 residues.

CDR3 protein: CASRPAGGAYGYTF. The CDR3 DNA follows: TGTGCCAGCAGGCCGGCAGGGGGCGCGTATGGCTACACCTTC. The rearrangement uses TRBV5-6 and TRBJ1-2; 8 bases match TRBD1. The V gene's germline CDR1 is SGHDT and CDR2 YYEEEE. The CDR3 length is 14 residues. V was pared by 5 bases and J by 5 bases, with 8 bases of the junction left unmatched.

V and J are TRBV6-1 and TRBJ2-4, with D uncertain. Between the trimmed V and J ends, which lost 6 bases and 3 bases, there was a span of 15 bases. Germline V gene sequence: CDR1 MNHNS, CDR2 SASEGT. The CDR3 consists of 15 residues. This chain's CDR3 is CASSRSRMGKNIQYF. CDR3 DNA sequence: TGTGCCAGCAGCCGGAGTCGGATGGGCAAAAACATTCAGTACTTC.

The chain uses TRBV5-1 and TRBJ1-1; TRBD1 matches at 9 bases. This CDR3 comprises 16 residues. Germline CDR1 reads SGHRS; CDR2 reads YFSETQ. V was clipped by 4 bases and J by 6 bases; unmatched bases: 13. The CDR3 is CASSHVPGQGTAEAFF. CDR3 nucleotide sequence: TGCGCCAGCAGCCACGTCCCGGGACAGGGAACGGCTGAAGCTTTCTTT. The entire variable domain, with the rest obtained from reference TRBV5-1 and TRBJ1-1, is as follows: KAGVTQTPRYLIKTRGQQVTLSCSPISGHRSVSWYQQTPGQGLQFLFEYFSETQRNKGNFPGRFSGRQFSNSRSEMNVSTLELGDSALYLCASSHVPGQGTAEAFFGQGTRLTVV.

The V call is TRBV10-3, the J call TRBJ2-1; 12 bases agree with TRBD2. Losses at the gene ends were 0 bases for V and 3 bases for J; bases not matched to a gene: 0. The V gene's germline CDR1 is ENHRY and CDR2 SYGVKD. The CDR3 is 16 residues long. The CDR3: CAISESTSGSYNEQFF. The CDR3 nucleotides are TGTGCCATCAGTGAGTCGACTAGCGGGAGCTACAATGAGCAGTTCTTC.

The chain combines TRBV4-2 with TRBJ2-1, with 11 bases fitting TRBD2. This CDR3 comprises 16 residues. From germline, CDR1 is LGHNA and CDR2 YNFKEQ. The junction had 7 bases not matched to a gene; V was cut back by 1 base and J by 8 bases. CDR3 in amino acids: CASSQAVAGGRDEQFF. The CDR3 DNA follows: TGTGCCAGCAGCCAAGCGGTAGCGGGAGGGCGGGATGAGCAGTTCTTC.

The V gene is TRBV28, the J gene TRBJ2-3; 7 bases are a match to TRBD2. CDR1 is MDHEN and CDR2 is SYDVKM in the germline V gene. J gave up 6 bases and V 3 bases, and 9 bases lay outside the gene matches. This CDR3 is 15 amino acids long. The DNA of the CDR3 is TGTGCCAGCAGTTTTGGGGCGGGAGAAAGGGATACGCAGTATTTT. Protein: CASSFGAGERDTQYF.

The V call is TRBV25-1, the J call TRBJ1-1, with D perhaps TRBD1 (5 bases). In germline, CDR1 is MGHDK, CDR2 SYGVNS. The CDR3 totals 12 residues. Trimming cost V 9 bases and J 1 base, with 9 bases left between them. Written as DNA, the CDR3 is TGTGCCAGTGCTACAGGGAACACTGAAGCTTTCTTT. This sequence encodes CASATGNTEAFF.

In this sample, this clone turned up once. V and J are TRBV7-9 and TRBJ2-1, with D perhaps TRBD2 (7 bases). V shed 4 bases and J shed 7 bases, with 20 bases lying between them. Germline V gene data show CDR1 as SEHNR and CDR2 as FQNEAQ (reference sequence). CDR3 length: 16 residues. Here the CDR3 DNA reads TGTGCCAGCAGCTCTGGTGGGGGGGGCGACCGAAATGAGCAGTTCTTC. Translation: CASSSGGGGDRNEQFF. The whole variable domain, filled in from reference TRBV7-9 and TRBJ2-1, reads DTGVSQNPRHKITKRGQNVTFRCDPISEHNRLYWYRQTLGQGPEFLTYFQNEAQLEKSRLLSDRFSAERPKGSFSTLEIQRTEQGDSAMYLCASSSGGGGDRNEQFFGPGTRLTVL.

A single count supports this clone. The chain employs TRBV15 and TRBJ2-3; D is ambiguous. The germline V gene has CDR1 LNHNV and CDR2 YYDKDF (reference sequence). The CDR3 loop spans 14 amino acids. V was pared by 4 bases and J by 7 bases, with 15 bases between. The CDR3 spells CATSTPRRRHTQYF. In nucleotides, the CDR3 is TGTGCCACCAGCACCCCTAGACGTCGACATACGCAGTATTTT.

The CDR3 region is CASSLADSSYEQYF. Written as DNA, the CDR3 is TGTGCCAGCAGCTTAGCGGACAGTTCCTACGAGCAGTACTTC. The rearrangement links TRBV7-8 to TRBJ2-7, with D tentatively TRBD1 (6 bases). The CDR3 is 14 residues long. Germline V gives CDR1 SGHVS, CDR2 FQNEAQ. V shed 0 bases and J shed 1 base, with 7 bases lying between them.

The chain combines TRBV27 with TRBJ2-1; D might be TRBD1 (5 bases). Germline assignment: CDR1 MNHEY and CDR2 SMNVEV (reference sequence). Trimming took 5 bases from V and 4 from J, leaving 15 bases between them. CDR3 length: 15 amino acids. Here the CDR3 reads CASSTMTDPYNEQFF. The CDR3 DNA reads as TGTGCCAGCAGTACCATGACAGACCCATACAATGAGCAGTTCTTC.

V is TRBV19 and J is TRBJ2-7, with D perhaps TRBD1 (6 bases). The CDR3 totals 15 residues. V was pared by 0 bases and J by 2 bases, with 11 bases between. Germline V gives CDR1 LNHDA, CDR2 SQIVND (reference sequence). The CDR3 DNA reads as TGTGCCAGTAGTATAGAGGACAGACCTACCTACGAGCAGTACTTC. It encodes CASSIEDRPTYEQYF.

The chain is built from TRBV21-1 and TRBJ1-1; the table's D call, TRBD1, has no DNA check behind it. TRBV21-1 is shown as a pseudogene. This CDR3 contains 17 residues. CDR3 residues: CASSKDMTGGRFSEAFF. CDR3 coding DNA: TGTGCCAGCAGCAAAGATATGACAGGGGGCAGGTTCTCTGAAGCTTTCTTT.

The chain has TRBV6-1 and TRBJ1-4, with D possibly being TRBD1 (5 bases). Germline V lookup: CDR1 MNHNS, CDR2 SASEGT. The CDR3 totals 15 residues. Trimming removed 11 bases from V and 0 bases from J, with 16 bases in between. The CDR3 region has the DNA TGTGCCGCAGGGCGAATAGGAGCAACTAATGAAAAACTGTTTTTT. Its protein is CAAGRIGATNEKLFF.

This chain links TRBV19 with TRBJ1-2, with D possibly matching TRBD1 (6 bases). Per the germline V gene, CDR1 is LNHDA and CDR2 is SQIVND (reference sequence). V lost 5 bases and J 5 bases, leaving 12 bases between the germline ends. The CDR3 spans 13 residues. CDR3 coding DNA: TGTGCCAGTAGTCCTCGACAGGTATATGGCTACACCTTC. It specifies CASSPRQVYGYTF.